The 29 T cell receptor beta chains below were found in one sample sequenced in a study of spatial heterogeneity in lung cancer. The time point here: sample taken at primary tumor resection. Whole RNA came from tumor, nontumor lung or frozen PBMC and was sequenced without being sorted. TCRdb passed the 5' RACE reads through MiXCR, listing each CDR3 protein once. The table records thousands of distinct CDR3 sequences, around 17% of them present only once. The starting material was normal lung tissue next to the tumor, obtained at surgery. These receptors were collected from a male donor with early-stage non-small cell lung cancer.

This clonotype qualifies as medium-sized. This beta chain is an off-target read within a library intended for alpha chains, so its frequency means little. The J gene is TRBJ2-3, the V gene TRBV27; 9 bases fit TRBD2. In germline, CDR1 is MNHEY, CDR2 SMNVEV (reference sequence). The CDR3 has 16 residues. V lost 5 bases and J lost 6; bases outside the gene matches: 12. The CDR3 protein is CASSLSSGGRVDTQYF. In DNA, the CDR3 is TGTGCCAGCAGTCTGTCAAGCGGCGGGAGGGTTGATACGCAGTATTTT.

This clonotype is medium-sized within its sample. The library was designed around alpha chains, so this beta chain is a stray read whose abundance carries little weight. The chain links TRBV5-4 to TRBJ2-6; TRBD2 matches 8 bases. Germline assignment: CDR1 SGHNT and CDR2 YYREEE (reference sequence). There are 18 residues in the CDR3. The V segment lost 4 bases and the J segment 2 bases; nucleotides outside the gene matches: 11. CDR3 coding DNA: TGTGCCAGCAGCCTTCTTCGGGGGGGCAGCACTGGGGCCAACGTCCTGACTTTC. Translation gives CASSLLRGGSTGANVLTF.

This clonotype was picked up a small number of times. This beta chain was picked up by a library intended for alpha chains and is off target, so its count carries little meaning. The chain couples TRBV19 to TRBJ2-2; tentatively, D is TRBD1 (6 bases). The CDR3 extends over 16 amino acids. V lost 2 bases and J 4 bases, leaving 14 bases between the germline ends. From germline, CDR1 is LNHDA and CDR2 SQIVND (reference sequence). CDR3 amino acids: CASSISRGAGTGELFF. The DNA for the CDR3 is TGTGCCAGTAGTATATCCAGGGGCGCGGGCACCGGGGAGCTGTTTTTT.

In this sample, this clonotype is medium-sized. Since the library was made to target alpha chains, this beta chain is a stray read and its abundance is not meaningful. The J gene is TRBJ1-2, the V gene TRBV10-3; tentatively, D is TRBD1 (6 bases). Germline V CDR1 and CDR2: ENHRY, SYGVKD. V lost 2 bases, J lost 4 bases, and 11 bases lay in between. The CDR3 is made up of 14 amino acids. The CDR3 sequence is CAISEPDRAYGYTF. CDR3 nucleotides: TGTGCCATCAGTGAGCCGGACAGAGCCTATGGCTACACCTTC.

In this sample, this clonotype is medium-sized (0.01 to 0.1%). This beta chain represents an off-target read in a library built for alpha chains; its size is of limited meaning. The chain has TRBV7-2 and TRBJ2-5, with D perhaps matching TRBD2 (6 bases). Per germline, CDR1 SGHTA and CDR2 FQGNSA. This CDR3 region has 14 residues. With 4 bases removed from V and 2 bases from J, the gap between germline ends came to 11 bases. The CDR3 reads CASSSGTLQETQYF. The CDR3 DNA follows: TGTGCCAGCAGCTCCGGGACTTTACAAGAGACCCAGTACTTC. The whole variable domain, remainder taken from reference TRBV7-2 and TRBJ2-5, is GAGVSQSPSNKVTEKGKDVELRCDPISGHTALYWYRQSLGQGLEFLIYFQGNSAPDKSGLPSDRFSAERTGGSVSTLTIQRTQQEDSAVYLCASSSGTLQETQYFGPGTRLLVL.

This clonotype is termed medium-sized (0.01 to 0.1%). Found in a library prepared for alpha chains, this beta chain is an off-target read, and its abundance has little meaning. The chain joins TRBV4-2 to TRBJ1-2; a weak D match, TRBD1 (5 bases). This CDR3 is 13 amino acids long. Per germline, CDR1 LGHNA and CDR2 YNFKEQ. Trimming removed 3 bases at V and 4 bases at J, with 9 bases between. CDR3 amino acids: CASSQEGLYGYTF. The DNA for the CDR3 is TGTGCCAGCAGCCAGGAGGGGCTCTATGGCTACACCTTC.

This clonotype is deemed medium-sized. The library was built for alpha chains, so this beta chain is an off-target read and its size means little. V is TRBV5-6 and J is TRBJ1-1; D is unclear. V lost 6 bases and J lost 1, with 7 bases in between. CDR3 size: 12 residues. The germline gives CDR1 SGHDT, CDR2 YYEEEE. The CDR3 loop reads CASKWANTEAFF. The DNA of the CDR3 is TGTGCCAGCAAGTGGGCGAACACTGAAGCTTTCTTT.

By share, this clonotype ranks as medium-sized (0.01 to 0.1%). This beta chain is a stray sequence in a library constructed for alpha chains; its clone size is not meaningful. The CDR3 region is CASSSPDRGLGTEAFF. The DNA of the CDR3 is TGTGCCAGCTCATCCCCAGACAGGGGCCTGGGCACTGAAGCTTTCTTT. The chain employs TRBV18 and TRBJ1-1; 8 bases agree with TRBD1. The V and J ends lost 5 bases and 4 bases, in that order; junction bases with no gene match: 12. Germline CDR1 and CDR2: KGHSH and LQKENI. The CDR3 length is 16 residues.

Worth noting for this clonotype: The size of this beta chain means little, since it is a stray read in a library made for alpha chains. The chain links TRBV19 to TRBJ1-1, with D uncertain. Trimming removed 1 base from V and 0 bases from J, with 15 bases in between. The CDR3 consists of 17 residues. Germline values: CDR1 LNHDA, CDR2 SQIVND (reference sequence). The CDR3 nucleotides read TGTGCCAGTAGTATAGTCACGCTGGGCCGCCTGAACACTGAAGCTTTCTTT. Translating gives CASSIVTLGRLNTEAFF.

In regard to this clonotype: This beta chain lies outside the target of a library built for alpha chains; its clone size means little. V usage is TRBV7-9 and J usage is TRBJ1-2; D remains ambiguous. The CDR3 consists of 14 residues. Trimming took 1 base from V and 4 from J, leaving 10 bases between them. Germline V gene lookup returns CDR1 SEHNR and CDR2 FQNEAQ (reference sequence). The CDR3 DNA sequence: TGTGCCAGCAGCTTAGTGCAATCGACCTATGGCTACACCTTC. As protein: CASSLVQSTYGYTF.

This clonotype was seen a few times. This beta chain turned up in a library designed for alpha chains; as an off-target read, its abundance says little. The chain links TRBV6-1 to TRBJ1-6; D possibly corresponds to TRBD1 (5 bases). The germline V and J ends were trimmed by 5 bases and 11 bases, with 22 bases remaining between them. This CDR3 region has 16 residues. The germline V gene has CDR1 MNHNS and CDR2 SASEGT. CDR3 in amino acids: CASSPIRQRGAPPLHF. The CDR3 region has the DNA TGTGCCAGCAGTCCAATTCGACAGCGGGGCGCTCCACCCCTCCACTTT.

In its sample, this clonotype ranks as medium-sized. This beta chain was picked up by a library intended for alpha chains and is off target, so its count carries little meaning. The CDR3 nucleotides read TGTGCCACCAGTGATTTGCAGGGGAACACTGAAGCTTTCTTT. It encodes CATSDLQGNTEAFF. The chain is built from TRBV24-1 and TRBJ1-1; a weak D match, TRBD1 (5 bases). The CDR3 runs to 14 residues. Germline V gene sequence: CDR1 KGHDR, CDR2 SFDVKD. V lost 0 bases and J 1 base, leaving 5 bases between the germline ends.

This clonotype ranks as medium-sized. This beta chain turned up in a library designed for alpha chains; as an off-target read, its abundance says little. The V call is TRBV20-1, the J call TRBJ1-2; weak D call: TRBD1 (6 bases). Trimming took off 5 bases at V and 8 bases at J, with 9 bases between the two ends. This CDR3 is 10 amino acids long. CDR1 DFQATT and CDR2 SNEGSKA come from the germline V gene (reference sequence). The CDR3 DNA follows: TGCAGTGCTCACAGGGTCGGCTACACCTTC. It encodes CSAHRVGYTF.

This clonotype counts as large (0.1 to 1%). A library prepared for alpha chains yielded this beta chain as an off-target read; its size is of little meaning. V is TRBV20-1 and J is TRBJ2-3, with D perhaps matching TRBD2 (6 bases). The CDR3 is 16 amino acids. Per germline, CDR1 DFQATT and CDR2 SNEGSKA (reference sequence). Between the trimmed V and J ends, which lost 1 base and 2 bases, there was a span of 16 bases. The CDR3 loop is CSARGRATTHTDTQYF. CDR3 sequence (DNA): TGCAGTGCTAGAGGGAGGGCTACCACGCACACAGATACGCAGTATTTT.

Judged by abundance, this clonotype is medium-sized. The library was designed around alpha chains, so this beta chain is a stray read whose abundance carries little weight. The V call is TRBV7-2, the J call TRBJ1-4; 7 bases fit TRBD1. Germline CDR1 reads SGHTA; CDR2 reads FQGNSA. This CDR3 comprises 15 residues. The V segment lost 5 bases and the J segment 6 bases; nucleotides outside the gene matches: 9. Here the CDR3 reads CASSPPGTAYEKLFF. The CDR3 DNA reads as TGTGCCAGCAGCCCCCCCGGGACAGCTTATGAAAAACTGTTTTTT.

Relative to its sample, this clonotype is medium-sized. Because the library targeted alpha chains, this beta chain is an off-target read whose size means little. This chain uses TRBV11-2 with TRBJ1-3; D is undetermined. The V end was cut by 1 base, the J end by 0 bases, with 7 bases between. Germline lookup yields CDR1 SGHAT and CDR2 FQNNGV. CDR3 length: 15 amino acids. CDR3 protein: CASSLGVTSGNTIYF. CDR3 nucleotide sequence: TGTGCCAGCAGCTTAGGCGTAACCTCTGGAAACACCATATATTTT.

This clonotype occurred many times. This beta chain lies outside the target of a library built for alpha chains; its clone size means little. The V call is TRBV4-2, the J call TRBJ2-7; tentative D call: TRBD2 (6 bases). CDR1 and CDR2 from the germline V gene are LGHNA and YNFKEQ. CDR3 length: 16 amino acids. Trimming pared 0 bases from V and 0 bases from J, leaving 12 bases between. The CDR3 region is CASSQDGTDSSYEQYV. Here the CDR3 DNA reads TGTGCCAGCAGCCAAGACGGGACTGACAGCTCCTACGAGCAGTACGTC.

In its sample, this clonotype was seen many times. The library was designed around alpha chains, so this beta chain is a stray read whose abundance carries little weight. The chain is built from TRBV2 and TRBJ1-5; 8 nucleotides match TRBD1. Germline V gene lookup returns CDR1 SNHLY and CDR2 FYNNEI. The CDR3 spans 15 residues. V dropped 5 bases and J dropped 5; count of bases not matched to a gene: 8. The CDR3 region is CASSQDRAEDQPQHF. DNA of the CDR3: TGTGCCAGCAGTCAGGACAGGGCGGAGGATCAGCCCCAGCATTTT.

In its sample, this clonotype is medium-sized. A library prepared for alpha chains yielded this beta chain as an off-target read; its size is of little meaning. The chain links TRBV3-1 to TRBJ2-2; 7 bases are shared with TRBD1. The CDR3 totals 15 residues. The J segment lost 4 bases and the V segment lost 4 bases, leaving 6 bases of the junction unmatched. The germline gives CDR1 LGHDT, CDR2 YNNKEL (reference sequence). CDR3 DNA: TGTGCCAGCAGCCTCACCGGGACAGCCACCGGGGAGCTGTTTTTT. Its translation: CASSLTGTATGELFF. Combining the CDR3 with reference TRBV3-1 and TRBJ2-2 gives the whole variable domain DTAVSQTPKYLVTQMGNDKSIKCEQNLGHDTMYWYKQDSKKFLKIMFSYNNKELIINETVPNRFSPKSPDKAHLNLHINSLELGDSAVYFCASSLTGTATGELFFGEGSRLTVL.

At least ten counts were recorded for this clonotype. For a library built for alpha chains, this beta chain is a stray read; little rests on its size. The chain joins TRBV5-1 to TRBJ2-6; D not certain. CDR1 is SGHRS and CDR2 is YFSETQ in the germline V gene. V was cut by 5 bases and J by 0 bases, with 9 bases left in between. CDR3 length: 15 amino acids. DNA for the CDR3: TGCGCCAGCAGACCGACAAACTCTGGGGCCAACGTCCTGACTTTC. Encoded protein: CASRPTNSGANVLTF.

Comments on this clonotype: This beta chain is a stray read from a library made for alpha chains; its abundance is not meaningful. This chain joins TRBV7-2 and TRBJ1-3, with unresolved D. V lost 6 bases to trimming and J lost 3 bases, with 12 bases between them. The CDR3 length is 14 residues. CDR1 is SGHTA, CDR2 FQGNSA, per germline. The CDR3 region is CASSSGGFGNTIYF. The CDR3 DNA follows: TGTGCCAGCAGTTCCGGTGGTTTTGGAAACACCATATATTTT. Based on the CDR3 plus reference TRBV7-2 and TRBJ1-3, the full variable domain is GAGVSQSPSNKVTEKGKDVELRCDPISGHTALYWYRQSLGQGLEFLIYFQGNSAPDKSGLPSDRFSAERTGGSVSTLTIQRTQQEDSAVYLCASSSGGFGNTIYFGEGSWLTVV.

There are many counts of this clonotype. Within a library made for alpha chains, this beta chain is off target, and its count is uninformative. V usage is TRBV2 and J usage is TRBJ2-7, with D tentatively TRBD1 (6 bases). The V end was cut by 8 bases, the J end by 6 bases, with 23 bases between. Germline values: CDR1 SNHLY, CDR2 FYNNEI. The CDR3 runs 15 residues. CDR3 sequence reads: CASGVGEDSGIEQYF. Here the CDR3 DNA reads TGTGCCAGCGGCGTGGGTGAGGACAGTGGCATCGAGCAGTACTTC.

A word on this clonotype: This beta chain represents an off-target read in a library built for alpha chains; its size is of limited meaning. The chain is built from TRBV12-3 or TRBV12-4 and TRBJ1-2; unclear D gene. Trimming shortened V by 7 bases and J by 7 bases, and 16 bases separated the two germline ends. The CDR3 is made up of 13 amino acids. This CDR3 reads CASTITSPGGYTF. CDR3 nucleotide sequence: TGTGCCAGCACTATTACCTCCCCGGGTGGCTACACCTTC.

This clonotype is categorized as medium-sized. The library was built for alpha chains, so this beta chain is an off-target read and its size means little. The chain employs TRBV20-1 and TRBJ2-3; 16 positions match TRBD2. Trimming cost V 5 bases and J 2 bases; bases outside gene matches: 7. CDR3 size: 17 residues. Germline CDR1 reads DFQATT; CDR2 reads SNEGSKA (reference sequence). The CDR3 region is CSAEDGTSGGVTDTQYF. The CDR3 coding sequence is TGCAGTGCTGAGGATGGGACTAGCGGGGGGGTCACAGATACGCAGTATTTT.

This clonotype is labeled medium-sized. A library made for alpha chains picked up this beta chain off target, so its size means little. V is TRBV4-2 and J is TRBJ1-5; tentatively, D is TRBD1 (5 bases). From germline, CDR1 is LGHNA and CDR2 YNFKEQ. This CDR3 has 14 amino acids. V lost 0 bases, J lost 8 bases, and 11 bases lay in between. CDR3 sequence: CASSQEDIGEPQHF. The CDR3 nucleotides read TGTGCCAGCAGCCAAGAGGACATTGGGGAGCCCCAGCATTTT.

This clonotype is medium-sized within its sample. This beta chain was picked up by a library intended for alpha chains and is off target, so its count carries little meaning. This chain joins TRBV18 and TRBJ2-1; possible D gene TRBD2, 5 bases. In germline, CDR1 is KGHSH, CDR2 LQKENI. V was clipped by 5 bases and J by 6 bases, with 23 bases between them. The CDR3 runs to 17 residues. Here the CDR3 DNA reads TGTGCCAGCTCAACCCGAGAGAGCCGGGGTAGGCCCAATGAGCAGTTCTTC. Its translation: CASSTRESRGRPNEQFF.

Comment on this clonotype: Since the library was made to target alpha chains, this beta chain is a stray read and its abundance is not meaningful. V and J are TRBV27 and TRBJ2-4; perhaps TRBD2 as D (6 bases). Germline V gene sequence: CDR1 MNHEY, CDR2 SMNVEV (reference sequence). The CDR3 contains 13 residues. Trimming took off 6 bases at V and 7 bases at J, with 13 bases between the two ends. The CDR3 reads CASRQSGGNIQYF. DNA for the CDR3: TGTGCCAGCAGACAGAGTGGGGGGAACATTCAGTACTTC.

This clonotype has ten or more counts. This beta chain was picked up by a library intended for alpha chains and is off target, so its count carries little meaning. V and J are TRBV7-2 and TRBJ2-3; a weak D match, TRBD1 (5 bases). Germline lookup yields CDR1 SGHTA and CDR2 FQGNSA. The V end was cut by 5 bases, the J end by 3 bases, with 12 bases between. The CDR3 is 14 amino acids. The CDR3 DNA is TGTGCCAGCAGCAGGGGTGAAGGGACAGATACGCAGTATTTT. It yields the protein CASSRGEGTDTQYF.

This clonotype was recorded many times. Within a library made for alpha chains, this beta chain is off target, and its count is uninformative. The gene calls are TRBV3-1 and TRBJ2-3; TRBD1 aligns across 7 bases. Looked up from germline, CDR1 is LGHDT and CDR2 is YNNKEL (reference sequence). V lost 5 bases and J lost 2; bases outside the gene matches: 7. This CDR3 spans 15 amino acids. CDR3 bases: TGTGCCAGCAGCGTCCAGGGGGTTTACACAGATACGCAGTATTTT. This codes for CASSVQGVYTDTQYF.